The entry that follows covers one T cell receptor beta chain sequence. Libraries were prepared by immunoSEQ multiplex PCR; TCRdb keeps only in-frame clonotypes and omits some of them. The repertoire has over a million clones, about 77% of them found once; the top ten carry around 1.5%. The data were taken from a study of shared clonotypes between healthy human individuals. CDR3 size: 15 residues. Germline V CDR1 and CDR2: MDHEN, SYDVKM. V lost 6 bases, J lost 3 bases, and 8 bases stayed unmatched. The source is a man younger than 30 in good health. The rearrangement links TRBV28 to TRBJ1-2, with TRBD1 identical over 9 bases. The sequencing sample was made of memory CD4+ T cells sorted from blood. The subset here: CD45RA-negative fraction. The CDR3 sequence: CASSPRQGEYYGYTF. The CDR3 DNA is TGTGCCAGCAGCCCAAGACAGGGGGAATACTATGGCTACACCTTC.